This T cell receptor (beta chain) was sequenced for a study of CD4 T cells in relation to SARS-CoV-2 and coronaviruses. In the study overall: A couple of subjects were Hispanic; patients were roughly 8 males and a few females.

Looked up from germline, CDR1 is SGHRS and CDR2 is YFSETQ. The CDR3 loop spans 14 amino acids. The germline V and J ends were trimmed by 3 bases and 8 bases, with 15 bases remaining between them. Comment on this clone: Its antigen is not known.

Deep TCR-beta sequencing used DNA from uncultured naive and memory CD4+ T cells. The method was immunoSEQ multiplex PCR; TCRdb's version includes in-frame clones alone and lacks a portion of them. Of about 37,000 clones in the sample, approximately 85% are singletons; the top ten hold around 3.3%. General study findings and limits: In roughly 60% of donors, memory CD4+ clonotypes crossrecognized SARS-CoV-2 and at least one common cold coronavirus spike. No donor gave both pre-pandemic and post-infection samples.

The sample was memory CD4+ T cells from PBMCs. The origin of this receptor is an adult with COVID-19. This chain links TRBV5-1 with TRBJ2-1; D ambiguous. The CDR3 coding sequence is TGCGCCAGCAGCTATGAGAGTCGTAGAGATGAGCAGTTCTTC. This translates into CASSYESRRDEQFF.